This TCR beta chain emerged from a study of CD8+ T cells in alopecia areata. Findings of the study overall: Lesional scalp, notably in alopecia totalis/universalis, had clonality above that of normal scalp.

CDR3 length: 13 amino acids. The germline V and J ends were trimmed by 5 bases and 3 bases, with 12 bases remaining between them. From germline, CDR1 is SGHNT and CDR2 YYREEE (reference sequence). Turning to this clone: Its specificity is not known.

Sampling of alopecia areata patients yielded lesional scalp punch biopsies as well as peripheral blood. After isolation, RNA underwent reverse transcription to generate cDNA as the sequencing template. Repertoires were generated with immunoSEQ multiplex PCR, while TCRdb's copy carries only in-frame clones and drops some. The sample gives about 30,000 clones, around two thirds of which show up once; roughly 18% is in the top ten. Sequenced: NKG2D-high CD8+ T cells sorted from blood. This sequence joins TRBV5-4 and TRBJ2-7; possibly TRBD1 or TRBD2 for D (5 bases each). The source is a human donor with alopecia areata. CDR3 region: CASSSGTVYEQYF. DNA for the CDR3: TGTGCCAGCAGTTCCGGGACGGTCTACGAGCAGTACTTC.